This TCR beta chain is from a study of T cell repertoires in cytomegalovirus infection. Points on this clonotype: What it recognizes is unknown.

Via MiXCR, TCRdb re-called the reads, giving one row per CDR3 protein. The data contain around 130,000 distinct CDR3 sequences, approximately 24% of them singletons. V was pared by 3 bases and J by 4 bases, with 16 bases between. CDR1 is MGHDK, CDR2 SYGVNS, per germline. The CDR3 sequence is 16 residues long. The genes are TRBV25-1 and TRBJ1-5, with D unclear. The sequenced material came from PBMCs, sequenced either directly or after in vitro stimulation (not recorded which). The origin of this receptor is a human donor in good health (CMV status not recorded). Some clones in this sample may be carry-over from other donors' samples. CDR3 DNA sequence: TGTGCCAGCAGTGATGCTGAATGGAGGAGAAATCAGCCCCAGCATTTT. Residues: CASSDAEWRRNQPQHF.